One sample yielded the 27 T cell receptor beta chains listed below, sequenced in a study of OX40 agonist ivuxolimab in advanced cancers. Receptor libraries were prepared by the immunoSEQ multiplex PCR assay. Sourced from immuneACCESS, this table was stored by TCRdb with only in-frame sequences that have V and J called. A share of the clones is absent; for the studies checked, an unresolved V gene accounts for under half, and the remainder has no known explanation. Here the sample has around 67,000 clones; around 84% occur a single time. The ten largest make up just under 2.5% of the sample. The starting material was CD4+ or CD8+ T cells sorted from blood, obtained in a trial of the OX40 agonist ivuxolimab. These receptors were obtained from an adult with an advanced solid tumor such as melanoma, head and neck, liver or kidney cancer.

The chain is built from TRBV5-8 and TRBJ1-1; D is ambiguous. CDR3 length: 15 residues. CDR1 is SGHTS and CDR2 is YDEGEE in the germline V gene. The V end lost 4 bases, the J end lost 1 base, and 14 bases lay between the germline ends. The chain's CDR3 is CASSPLPGANTEAFF. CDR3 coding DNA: TGTGCCAGCAGCCCTCTTCCGGGAGCGAACACTGAAGCTTTCTTT.

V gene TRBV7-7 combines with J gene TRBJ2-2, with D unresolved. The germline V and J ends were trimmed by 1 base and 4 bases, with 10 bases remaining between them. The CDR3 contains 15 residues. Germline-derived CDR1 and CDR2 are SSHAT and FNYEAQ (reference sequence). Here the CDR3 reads CASSLVAEATGELFF. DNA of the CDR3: TGTGCCAGCAGCTTAGTGGCAGAAGCCACCGGGGAGCTGTTTTTT. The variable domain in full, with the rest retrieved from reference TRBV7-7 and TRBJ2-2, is GAGVSQSPRYKVTKRGQDVTLRCDPISSHATLYWYQQALGQGPEFLTYFNYEAQPDKSGLPSDRFSAERPEGSISTLTIQRTEQRDSAMYRCASSLVAEATGELFFGEGSRLTVL.

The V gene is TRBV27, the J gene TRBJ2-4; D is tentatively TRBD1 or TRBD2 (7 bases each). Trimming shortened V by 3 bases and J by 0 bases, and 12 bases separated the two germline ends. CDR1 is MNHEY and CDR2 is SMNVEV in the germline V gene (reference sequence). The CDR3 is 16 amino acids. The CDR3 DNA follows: TGTGCCAGCAGTTTTGGGGGGGACAGAGCCAAAAACATTCAGTACTTC. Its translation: CASSFGGDRAKNIQYF.

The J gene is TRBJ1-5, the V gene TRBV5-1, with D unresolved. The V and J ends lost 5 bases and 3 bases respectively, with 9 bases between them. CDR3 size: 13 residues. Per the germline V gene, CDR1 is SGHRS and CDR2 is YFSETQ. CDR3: CASSSGNNQPQHF. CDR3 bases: TGCGCCAGCAGTTCGGGCAACAATCAGCCCCAGCATTTT.

CDR3 region: CASNKVFPGSPLHF. The CDR3 nucleotides are TGTGCCAGTAATAAAGTTTTCCCGGGCTCACCCCTCCACTTT. The chain recombines TRBV19 with TRBJ1-6; D remains unclear. Trimming cost V 7 bases and J 10 bases, with 17 bases left between them. Per the germline V gene, CDR1 is LNHDA and CDR2 is SQIVND (reference sequence). This CDR3 has 14 residues. Supplemented by reference TRBV19 and TRBJ1-6, the full variable domain reads DGGITQSPKYLFRKEGQNVTLSCEQNLNHDAMYWYRQDPGQGLRLIYYSQIVNDFQKGDIAEGYSVSREKKESFPLTVTSAQKNPTAFYLCASNKVFPGSPLHFGNGTRLTVT.

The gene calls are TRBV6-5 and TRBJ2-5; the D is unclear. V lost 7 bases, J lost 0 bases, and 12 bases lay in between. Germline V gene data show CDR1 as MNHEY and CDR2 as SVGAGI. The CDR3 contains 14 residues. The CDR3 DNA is TGTGCCAGCAACGCCGAACGGAACCAAGAGACCCAGTACTTC. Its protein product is CASNAERNQETQYF.

CDR3: CAWSRPVENQPQHF. The CDR3 nucleotides read TGTGCCTGGAGCCGACCCGTGGAGAATCAGCCCCAGCATTTT. This chain links TRBV30 with TRBJ1-5; D unclear. Germline lookup yields CDR1 GTSNPN and CDR2 SVGIG (reference sequence). There are 14 residues in the CDR3. Trimming shortened V by 3 bases and J by 4 bases, and 13 bases separated the two germline ends.

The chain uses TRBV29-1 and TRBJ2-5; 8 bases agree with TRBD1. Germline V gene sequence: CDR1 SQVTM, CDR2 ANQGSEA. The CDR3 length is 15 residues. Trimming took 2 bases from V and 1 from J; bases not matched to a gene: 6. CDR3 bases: TGCAGCGTTGAACTACGAGACAGGGGCCAAGAGACCCAGTACTTC. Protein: CSVELRDRGQETQYF. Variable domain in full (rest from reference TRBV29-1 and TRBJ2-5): SAVISQKPSRDICQRGTSLTIQCQVDSQVTMMFWYRQQPGQSLTLIATANQGSEATYESGFVIDKFPISRPNLTFSTLTVSNMSPEDSSIYLCSVELRDRGQETQYFGPGTRLLVL.

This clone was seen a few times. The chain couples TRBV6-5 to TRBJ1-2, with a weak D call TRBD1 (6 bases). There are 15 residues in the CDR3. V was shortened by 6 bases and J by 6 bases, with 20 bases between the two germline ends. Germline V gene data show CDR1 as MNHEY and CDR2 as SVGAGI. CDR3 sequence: CASRTRGLLGHGYTF. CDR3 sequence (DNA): TGTGCCAGCAGGACCAGGGGCCTCCTTGGTCATGGCTACACCTTC.

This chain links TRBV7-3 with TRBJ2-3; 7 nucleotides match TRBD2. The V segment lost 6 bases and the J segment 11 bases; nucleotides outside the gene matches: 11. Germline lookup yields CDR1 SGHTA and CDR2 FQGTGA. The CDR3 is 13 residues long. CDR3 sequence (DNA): TGTGCCAGCAGATCTAGCGGCCCGGGGGAGCAGTATTTT. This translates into CASRSSGPGEQYF.

CDR3 loop: CASRPSGTGAYEQYF. The CDR3 region has the DNA TGTGCCAGCAGACCGTCCGGGACAGGAGCATACGAGCAGTACTTC. The chain employs TRBV6-5 and TRBJ2-7; 8 bases agree with TRBD1. With 6 bases clipped from V and 4 bases from J, the junction kept 11 bases outside the gene matches. CDR1 and CDR2 from the germline V gene are MNHEY and SVGAGI. The CDR3 is made up of 15 amino acids.

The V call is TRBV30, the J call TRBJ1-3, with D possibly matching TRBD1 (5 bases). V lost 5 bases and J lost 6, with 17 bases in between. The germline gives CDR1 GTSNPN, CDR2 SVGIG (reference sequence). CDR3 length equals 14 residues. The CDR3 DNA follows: TGTGCCTGGGCGCAGGGAGTGAGTGAAAACACCATATATTTT. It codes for CAWAQGVSENTIYF.

CDR3 nucleotides: TGCAGCGTTGGTCGGGCAAGCGGGAGTTCGGATACGCAGTATTTT. The encoded protein is CSVGRASGSSDTQYF. The V gene is TRBV29-1, the J gene TRBJ2-3; 8 bases are shared with TRBD2. This CDR3 region has 15 residues. V lost 4 bases and J lost 6; bases outside the gene matches: 12. Germline lookup yields CDR1 SQVTM and CDR2 ANQGSEA.

The CDR3 bases are TGTGCCTGGAATCAGGACACTAATAATTCACCCCTCCACTTT. Translated: CAWNQDTNNSPLHF. V usage is TRBV30 and J usage is TRBJ1-6; D may be TRBD1 (5 bases). In germline, CDR1 is GTSNPN, CDR2 SVGIG (reference sequence). Trimming removed 4 bases at V and 5 bases at J, with 12 bases between. There are 14 residues in the CDR3.

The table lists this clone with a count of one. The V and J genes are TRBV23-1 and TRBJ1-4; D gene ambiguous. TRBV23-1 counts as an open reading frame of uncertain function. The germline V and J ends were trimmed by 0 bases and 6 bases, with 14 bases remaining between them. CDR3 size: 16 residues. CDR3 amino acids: CASSQSRTAADEKLFF. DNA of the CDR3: TGCGCCAGCAGTCAATCGAGGACTGCAGCGGATGAAAAACTGTTTTTT.

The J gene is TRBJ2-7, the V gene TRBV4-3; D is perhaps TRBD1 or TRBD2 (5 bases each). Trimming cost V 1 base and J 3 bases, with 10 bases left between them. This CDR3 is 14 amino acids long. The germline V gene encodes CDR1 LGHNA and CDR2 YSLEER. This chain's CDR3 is CASSQGRDGYEQYF. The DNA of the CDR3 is TGCGCCAGCAGCCAAGGCCGGGACGGCTACGAGCAGTACTTC.

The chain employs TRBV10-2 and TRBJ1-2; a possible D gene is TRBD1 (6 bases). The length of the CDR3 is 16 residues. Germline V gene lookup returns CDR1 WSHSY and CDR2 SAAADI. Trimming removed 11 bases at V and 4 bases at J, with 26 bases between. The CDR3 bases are TGCGCCTCTCGGGCAGGGGATAACGATCTCGGCTATGGCTACACCTTC. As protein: CASRAGDNDLGYGYTF.

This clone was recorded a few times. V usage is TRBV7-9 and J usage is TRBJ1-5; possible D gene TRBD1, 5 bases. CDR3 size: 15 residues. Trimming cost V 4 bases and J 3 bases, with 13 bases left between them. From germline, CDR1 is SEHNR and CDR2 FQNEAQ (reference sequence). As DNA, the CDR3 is TGTGCCAGCAGCTCCAGGGCGGAGAACAATCAGCCCCAGCATTTT. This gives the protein CASSSRAENNQPQHF.

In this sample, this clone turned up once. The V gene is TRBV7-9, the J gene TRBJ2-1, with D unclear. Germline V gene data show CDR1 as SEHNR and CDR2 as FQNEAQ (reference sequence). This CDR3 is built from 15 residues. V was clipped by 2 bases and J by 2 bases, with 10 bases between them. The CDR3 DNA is TGTGCCAGCAGCTTACTTCAGGACCCCTACAATGAGCAGTTCTTC. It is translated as CASSLLQDPYNEQFF.

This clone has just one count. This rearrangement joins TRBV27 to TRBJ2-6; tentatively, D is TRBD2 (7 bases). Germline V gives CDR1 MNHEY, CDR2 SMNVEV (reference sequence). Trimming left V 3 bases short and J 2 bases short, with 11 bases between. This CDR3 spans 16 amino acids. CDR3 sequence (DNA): TGTGCCAGCAGTTTGAGGGGGGGGACTGGGGCCAACGTCCTGACTTTC. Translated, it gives CASSLRGGTGANVLTF. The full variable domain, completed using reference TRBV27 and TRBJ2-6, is EAQVTQNPRYLITVTGKKLTVTCSQNMNHEYMSWYRQDPGLGLRQIYYSMNVEVTDKGDVPEGYKVSRKEKRNFPLILESPSPNQTSLYFCASSLRGGTGANVLTFGAGSRLTVL.

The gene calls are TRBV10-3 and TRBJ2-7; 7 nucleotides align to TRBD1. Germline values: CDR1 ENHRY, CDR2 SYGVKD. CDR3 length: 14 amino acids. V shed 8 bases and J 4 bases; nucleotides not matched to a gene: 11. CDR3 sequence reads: CAIGDRVETYEQYF. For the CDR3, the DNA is TGTGCCATCGGGGACAGAGTTGAGACTTACGAGCAGTACTTC.

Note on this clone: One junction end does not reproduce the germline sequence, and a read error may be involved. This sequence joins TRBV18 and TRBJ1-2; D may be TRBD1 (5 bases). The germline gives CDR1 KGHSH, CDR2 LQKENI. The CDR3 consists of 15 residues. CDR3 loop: CASSPQGDPNYGYTF. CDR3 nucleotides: TGTGCCAGCTCCCCACAAGGGGATCCTAACTATGGCTACACCTTC.

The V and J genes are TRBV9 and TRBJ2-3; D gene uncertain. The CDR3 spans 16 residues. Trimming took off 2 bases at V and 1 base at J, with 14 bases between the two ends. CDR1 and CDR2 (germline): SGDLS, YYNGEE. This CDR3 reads CASSVFLTPGTDTQYF. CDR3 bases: TGTGCCAGCAGCGTCTTCCTGACCCCCGGCACAGATACGCAGTATTTT.

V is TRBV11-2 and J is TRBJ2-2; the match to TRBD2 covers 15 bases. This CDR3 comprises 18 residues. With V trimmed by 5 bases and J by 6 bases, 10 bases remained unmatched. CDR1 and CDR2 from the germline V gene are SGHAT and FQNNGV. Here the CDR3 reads CASSNKGLAGGLPGELFF. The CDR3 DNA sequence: TGTGCCAGCAGCAATAAAGGACTAGCGGGAGGGCTGCCCGGGGAGCTGTTTTTT.

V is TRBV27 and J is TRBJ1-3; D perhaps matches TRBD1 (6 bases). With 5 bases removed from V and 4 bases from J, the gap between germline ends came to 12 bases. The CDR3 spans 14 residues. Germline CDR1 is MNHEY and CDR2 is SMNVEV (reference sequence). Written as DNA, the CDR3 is TGTGCCAGCAGTCCCGGGACAACCGGAAACACCATATATTTT. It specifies CASSPGTTGNTIYF.

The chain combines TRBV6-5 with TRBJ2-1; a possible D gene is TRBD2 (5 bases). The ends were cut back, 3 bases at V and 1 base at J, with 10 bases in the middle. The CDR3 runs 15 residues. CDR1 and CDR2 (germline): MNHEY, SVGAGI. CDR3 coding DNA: TGTGCCAGCAGTTATGGAAGCGGATCCTACAATGAGCAGTTCTTC. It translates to CASSYGSGSYNEQFF.

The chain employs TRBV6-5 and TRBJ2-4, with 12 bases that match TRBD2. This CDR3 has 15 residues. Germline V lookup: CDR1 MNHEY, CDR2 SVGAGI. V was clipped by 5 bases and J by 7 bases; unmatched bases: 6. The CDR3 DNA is TGTGCCAGCAGTCTAGCGGGGGGGCCGTCGAACATTCAGTACTTC. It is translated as CASSLAGGPSNIQYF.